A selection of T cell receptor beta chains follows, all from one sample in a study of Graves' ophthalmopathy and Graves' hyperthyroidism. TCRdb processed the multiplex PCR reads anew with MiXCR; each CDR3 protein has one entry. This sample has hundreds of thousands of distinct CDR3 sequences, with 40% to 50% found just once. Sequenced: peripheral blood. The receptors shown here come from an adult man with Graves' ophthalmopathy. Both conserved end residues are part of each CDR3. Each record gives: J gene, V gene, clone size, D gene, CDR3 protein, CDR3 DNA. The D gene is left open where the match is weak. The size of a clone is reported for some rows only, either as once, few or many, or as a class for expanded clones.

J gene: TRBJ2-2; V gene: TRBV7-2; clone size: .; D gene: .; CDR3 protein: CASSLARGTGELFF; CDR3 DNA: TGTGCCAGCAGCTTAGCAAGGGGCACCGGGGAGCTGTTTTTT
J gene: TRBJ1-4; V gene: TRBV7-2; clone size: .; D gene: .; CDR3 protein: CASSPVRQGREKLFF; CDR3 DNA: TGTGCCAGCAGCCCCGTGCGGCAGGGGCGCGAAAAACTGTTTTTT
J gene: TRBJ2-2; V gene: TRBV2; clone size: .; D gene: .; CDR3 protein: CASTPNTGELFF; CDR3 DNA: TGTGCCAGCACACCAAACACCGGGGAGCTGTTTTTT
J gene: TRBJ2-7; V gene: TRBV2; clone size: .; D gene: TRBD1; CDR3 protein: CASRTGGRSVNEQYF; CDR3 DNA: TGTGCCAGCAGGACAGGGGGCAGGTCGGTGAACGAGCAGTACTTC
J gene: TRBJ2-5; V gene: TRBV10-2; clone size: .; D gene: .; CDR3 protein: CASSAEGTWETQYF; CDR3 DNA: TGCGCCAGCAGTGCTGAAGGGACTTGGGAGACCCAGTACTTC
J gene: TRBJ1-1; V gene: TRBV29-1; clone size: few; D gene: .; CDR3 protein: CSVEAGMNTEAFF; CDR3 DNA: TGCAGCGTTGAAGCAGGGATGAACACTGAAGCTTTCTTT
J gene: TRBJ2-6; V gene: TRBV29-1; clone size: many; D gene: .; CDR3 protein: CSVAGANVLTF; CDR3 DNA: TGCAGCGTTGCAGGGGCCAACGTCCTGACTTTC
J gene: TRBJ1-2; V gene: TRBV19; clone size: .; D gene: .; CDR3 protein: CASNYGYTF; CDR3 DNA: TGTGCCAGTAACTATGGCTACACCTTC
J gene: TRBJ1-6; V gene: TRBV19; clone size: .; D gene: .; CDR3 protein: CASSPGRLGNSPLHF; CDR3 DNA: TGTGCCAGTAGTCCTGGGAGGTTGGGGAATTCACCCCTCCACTTT
J gene: TRBJ1-5; V gene: TRBV19; clone size: many; D gene: .; CDR3 protein: CASSIDPGQYKQPQHF; CDR3 DNA: TGTGCCAGTAGTATAGATCCGGGACAATATAAACAGCCCCAGCATTTT
J gene: TRBJ2-7; V gene: TRBV7-2; clone size: .; D gene: TRBD2; CDR3 protein: CASSFSGGLEQYF; CDR3 DNA: TGTGCCAGCAGCTTTAGCGGGGGTCTCGAGCAGTACTTC
J gene: TRBJ2-7; V gene: TRBV7-9; clone size: few; D gene: .; CDR3 protein: CASSDKAGFYEQYF; CDR3 DNA: TGTGCCAGCAGCGACAAGGCAGGGTTCTACGAGCAGTACTTC
J gene: TRBJ2-2; V gene: TRBV3-1; clone size: .; D gene: .; CDR3 protein: CASSQPPPSTGELFF; CDR3 DNA: TGTGCCAGCAGCCAACCTCCCCCGAGCACCGGGGAGCTGTTTTTT
J gene: TRBJ2-7; V gene: TRBV27; clone size: .; D gene: .; CDR3 protein: CASSQRGEGYYEQYF; CDR3 DNA: TGTGCCAGCTCCCAGAGAGGTGAGGGCTACTACGAGCAGTACTTC
J gene: TRBJ1-1; V gene: TRBV24-1; clone size: few; D gene: TRBD1; CDR3 protein: CATRGENEGADTEAFF; CDR3 DNA: TGTGCCACCAGAGGCGAGAATGAGGGGGCGGACACTGAAGCTTTCTTT
J gene: TRBJ1-2; V gene: TRBV10-2; clone size: .; D gene: .; CDR3 protein: CASSVESEYGYTF; CDR3 DNA: TGCGCCAGCAGTGTAGAATCAGAATATGGCTACACCTTC
J gene: TRBJ1-1; V gene: TRBV5-1; clone size: few; D gene: .; CDR3 protein: CASSLVGGPNTEAFF; CDR3 DNA: TGCGCCAGCAGCTTAGTGGGGGGCCCGAACACTGAAGCTTTCTTT
J gene: TRBJ2-2; V gene: TRBV10-3; clone size: .; D gene: TRBD2; CDR3 protein: CASMVAGATGELFF; CDR3 DNA: TGTGCCAGCATGGTAGCGGGAGCGACCGGGGAGCTGTTTTTT
J gene: TRBJ2-2; V gene: TRBV29-1; clone size: .; D gene: .; CDR3 protein: CSAKGGLNTGELFF; CDR3 DNA: TGCAGCGCAAAAGGCGGTTTGAACACCGGGGAGCTGTTTTTT
J gene: TRBJ1-3; V gene: TRBV24-1; clone size: once; D gene: .; CDR3 protein: CATVREFSGNTIYF; CDR3 DNA: TGTGCCACGGTGCGAGAGTTCTCTGGAAACACCATATATTTT
J gene: TRBJ2-7; V gene: TRBV19; clone size: .; D gene: .; CDR3 protein: CATEESAGEQYF; CDR3 DNA: TGTGCCACCGAGGAGAGTGCCGGCGAGCAGTACTTC
J gene: TRBJ2-6; V gene: TRBV5-1; clone size: .; D gene: TRBD1; CDR3 protein: CASSPGQTSGANVLTF; CDR3 DNA: TGCGCCAGCAGCCCGGGACAGACCTCTGGGGCCAACGTCCTGACTTTC
J gene: TRBJ2-2; V gene: TRBV20-1; clone size: few; D gene: .; CDR3 protein: CSARDGGEAGELFF; CDR3 DNA: TGCAGTGCTAGAGATGGGGGCGAAGCCGGGGAGCTGTTTTTT
J gene: TRBJ2-6; V gene: TRBV2; clone size: few; D gene: TRBD1; CDR3 protein: CASSEPTGAGANVLTF; CDR3 DNA: TGTGCCAGCAGTGAACCGACAGGGGCCGGGGCCAACGTCCTGACTTTC
J gene: TRBJ1-6; V gene: TRBV12-3/TRBV12-4; clone size: .; D gene: TRBD1; CDR3 protein: CASSSRGLVRSPLHF; CDR3 DNA: TGTGCCAGCAGTTCCAGGGGGCTGGTAAGGTCACCCCTCCACTTT
J gene: TRBJ1-2; V gene: TRBV7-2; clone size: few; D gene: .; CDR3 protein: CASSLSQGRYTF; CDR3 DNA: TGTGCCAGCAGCCTATCACAGGGACGCTACACCTTC
J gene: TRBJ2-7; V gene: TRBV7-9; clone size: once; D gene: .; CDR3 protein: CASSQDKGDGSYEQYF; CDR3 DNA: TGTGCCAGCAGCCAAGATAAAGGGGACGGCTCCTACGAGCAGTACTTC
J gene: TRBJ1-5; V gene: TRBV7-9; clone size: .; D gene: TRBD1; CDR3 protein: CASNSIQGGNQPQHF; CDR3 DNA: TGTGCCAGCAACTCGATTCAGGGGGGAAATCAGCCCCAGCATTTT
J gene: TRBJ2-7; V gene: TRBV29-1; clone size: few; D gene: .; CDR3 protein: CSVVEGVEQYF; CDR3 DNA: TGCAGCGTTGTGGAGGGGGTCGAGCAGTACTTC
J gene: TRBJ2-6; V gene: TRBV28; clone size: .; D gene: .; CDR3 protein: CASSPLGQPNVLTF; CDR3 DNA: TGTGCCAGCAGCCCTCTAGGACAGCCCAACGTCCTGACTTTC
J gene: TRBJ2-5; V gene: TRBV20-1; clone size: few; D gene: .; CDR3 protein: CSARRGQETQYF; CDR3 DNA: TGCAGTGCTAGACGGGGGCAAGAGACCCAGTACTTC
J gene: TRBJ1-4; V gene: TRBV5-5; clone size: .; D gene: .; CDR3 protein: CASSLASAGGNEKLFF; CDR3 DNA: TGTGCCAGCAGCTTGGCTTCGGCAGGCGGAAATGAAAAACTGTTTTTT
J gene: TRBJ2-7; V gene: TRBV7-2; clone size: few; D gene: .; CDR3 protein: CASSLYQAEYEQYF; CDR3 DNA: TGTGCCAGCAGCTTATATCAAGCGGAGTACGAGCAGTACTTC
J gene: TRBJ2-7; V gene: TRBV7-9; clone size: many; D gene: .; CDR3 protein: CASSLGTALYEQYF; CDR3 DNA: TGTGCCAGCAGCTTAGGGACAGCCCTATACGAGCAGTACTTC
J gene: TRBJ1-2; V gene: TRBV10-3; clone size: .; D gene: .; CDR3 protein: CAISEPSREKWGYTF; CDR3 DNA: TGTGCCATCAGTGAGCCCTCCCGGGAGAAGTGGGGCTACACCTTC
J gene: TRBJ2-7; V gene: TRBV28; clone size: .; D gene: TRBD1; CDR3 protein: CASSSRDRGLYEQYF; CDR3 DNA: TGTGCCAGCAGTTCCCGGGACAGGGGGCTCTACGAGCAGTACTTC
J gene: TRBJ1-6; V gene: TRBV5-8; clone size: many; D gene: TRBD1; CDR3 protein: CASSEQGARSPLHF; CDR3 DNA: TGTGCCAGCAGCGAACAGGGGGCGAGGTCACCCCTCCACTTT
J gene: TRBJ1-5; V gene: TRBV19; clone size: few; D gene: .; CDR3 protein: CASSIGGAPNQPQHF; CDR3 DNA: TGTGCCAGTAGTATTGGTGGGGCTCCCAATCAGCCCCAGCATTTT
J gene: TRBJ1-1; V gene: TRBV12-3/TRBV12-4; clone size: few; D gene: .; CDR3 protein: CASSPRAEAFF; CDR3 DNA: TGTGCCAGCAGCCCCCGGGCCGAAGCTTTCTTT
J gene: TRBJ2-7; V gene: TRBV4-1; clone size: few; D gene: .; CDR3 protein: CASSQDQVEQYF; CDR3 DNA: TGCGCCAGCAGCCAAGATCAGGTCGAGCAGTACTTC
J gene: TRBJ1-2; V gene: TRBV29-1; clone size: .; D gene: TRBD1; CDR3 protein: CSVEIWVEGQGAGGYTF; CDR3 DNA: TGCAGCGTTGAAATTTGGGTTGAGGGACAGGGGGCTGGCGGCTACACCTTC
J gene: TRBJ1-1; V gene: TRBV24-1; clone size: .; D gene: TRBD1; CDR3 protein: CATSEGQGPTEAFF; CDR3 DNA: TGTGCCACCAGTGAGGGACAGGGCCCAACTGAAGCTTTCTTT
J gene: TRBJ1-4; V gene: TRBV7-9; clone size: .; D gene: TRBD1; CDR3 protein: CASSSEGAQGKLFF; CDR3 DNA: TGTGCCAGCAGCTCCGAGGGGGCGCAGGGGAAACTGTTTTTT
J gene: TRBJ2-7; V gene: TRBV10-2; clone size: few; D gene: .; CDR3 protein: CASTDFPPGYEQYF; CDR3 DNA: TGCGCCAGCACCGACTTCCCCCCTGGCTACGAGCAGTACTTC
J gene: TRBJ2-7; V gene: TRBV7-8; clone size: .; D gene: .; CDR3 protein: CASSSDFLVGYEQYF; CDR3 DNA: TGTGCCAGCAGCTCGGACTTCTTGGTCGGCTACGAGCAGTACTTC
J gene: TRBJ2-2; V gene: TRBV11-2; clone size: .; D gene: TRBD2; CDR3 protein: CASSSRGGGELTGELFF; CDR3 DNA: TGTGCCAGCAGCTCAAGGGGTGGGGGGGAACTCACCGGGGAGCTGTTTTTT
J gene: TRBJ1-5; V gene: TRBV15; clone size: .; D gene: .; CDR3 protein: CATSRDSGWWEGSNQPQHF; CDR3 DNA: TGTGCCACCAGCAGAGATAGCGGGTGGTGGGAGGGTAGCAATCAGCCCCAGCATTTT
J gene: TRBJ1-2; V gene: TRBV4-1; clone size: .; D gene: .; CDR3 protein: CASSQGKGDYGYTF; CDR3 DNA: TGCGCCAGCAGCCAAGGCAAAGGAGACTATGGCTACACCTTC